The TCR beta chain described here comes from a study of CD4+ T cells in melanoma (dated by TCRdb to between 2020 and 2023). About the full investigation: Neoantigen-specific CD4+ T cells in human melanoma were what the study investigated. The investigation overall reported the following: Neoantigen-specific CD4+ T cells were reported to be correlated with the function of CD8+ T cells, macrophages and B cells. According to the report, neoantigen-specific CD4+ T cells in melanoma displayed diverse differentiation states.

The donors were people with melanoma. Trimming removed 3 bases from V and 8 bases from J, leaving 13 bases between the germline ends. Looking up the germline V gene yields CDR1 KGHSH and CDR2 LQKENI. The cysteine opens and the phenylalanine closes a CDR3 of 13 amino acids. The sequence is cut down to CDR3 DNA, 39 bases in frame from base 1. The library was prepared using the immunoSEQ multiplex PCR assay. Here the immuneACCESS table is served through TCRdb, limited to in-frame sequences with V and J called. Missing clones are a known gap in these copies; in checked studies unresolved V genes cover under half, and the rest lacks a known reason. The sample records around 10,000 clones, about two thirds of which are singletons. Approximately 10% of the sample lies in the top ten. Turning to this clone: Its antigen is not yet known. The record has no base qualities; no much larger clone is one base away.

This clonotype was sampled from a human donor with melanoma. The V and J segments used are TRBV18 and TRBJ1-2; the D gene is perhaps TRBD1, on 6 matching bases. The sample taken for sequencing was cells from a culture (not recorded whether cultured in vitro). The CDR3: CASSPTGFLGYTF. The bases are TGTGCCAGCTCACCGACAGGCTTTTTAGGCTACACCTTC.